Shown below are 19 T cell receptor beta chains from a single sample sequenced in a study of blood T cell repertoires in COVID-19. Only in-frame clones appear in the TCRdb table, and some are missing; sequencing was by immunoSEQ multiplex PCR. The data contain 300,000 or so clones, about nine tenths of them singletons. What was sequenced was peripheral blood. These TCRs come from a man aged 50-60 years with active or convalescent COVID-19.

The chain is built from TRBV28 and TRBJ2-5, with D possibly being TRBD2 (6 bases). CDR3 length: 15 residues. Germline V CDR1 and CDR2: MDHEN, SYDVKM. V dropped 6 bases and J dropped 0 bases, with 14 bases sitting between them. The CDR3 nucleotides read TGTGCCAGCAGGCCCTCGGACTACTACCAAGAGACCCAGTACTTC. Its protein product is CASRPSDYYQETQYF.

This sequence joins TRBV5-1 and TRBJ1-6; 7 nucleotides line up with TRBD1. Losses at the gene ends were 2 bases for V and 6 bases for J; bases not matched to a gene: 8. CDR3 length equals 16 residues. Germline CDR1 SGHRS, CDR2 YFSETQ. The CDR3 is CASSFSPQGGNSPLHF. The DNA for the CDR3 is TGCGCCAGCAGCTTCTCCCCCCAGGGGGGTAATTCACCCCTCCACTTT.

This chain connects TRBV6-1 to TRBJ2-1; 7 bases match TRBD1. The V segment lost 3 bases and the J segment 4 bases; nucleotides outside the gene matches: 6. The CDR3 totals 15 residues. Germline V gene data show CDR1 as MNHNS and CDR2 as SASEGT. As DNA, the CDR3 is TGTGCCAGCAGTGATTCTGGACAGGTGTACAATGAGCAGTTCTTC. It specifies CASSDSGQVYNEQFF.

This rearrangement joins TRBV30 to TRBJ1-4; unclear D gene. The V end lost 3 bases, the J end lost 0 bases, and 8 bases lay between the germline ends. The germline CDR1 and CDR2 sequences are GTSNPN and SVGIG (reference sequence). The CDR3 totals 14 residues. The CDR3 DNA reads TGTGCCTGGAGCAGACTTACAACTAATGAAAAACTGTTTTTT. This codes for CAWSRLTTNEKLFF.

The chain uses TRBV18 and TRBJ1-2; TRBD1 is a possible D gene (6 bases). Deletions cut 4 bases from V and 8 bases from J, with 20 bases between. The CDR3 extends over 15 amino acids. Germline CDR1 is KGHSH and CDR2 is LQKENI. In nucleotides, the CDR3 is TGTGCCAGCTCACGGTGGACAGACAGCGCGGAGGGCTACACCTTC. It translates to CASSRWTDSAEGYTF.

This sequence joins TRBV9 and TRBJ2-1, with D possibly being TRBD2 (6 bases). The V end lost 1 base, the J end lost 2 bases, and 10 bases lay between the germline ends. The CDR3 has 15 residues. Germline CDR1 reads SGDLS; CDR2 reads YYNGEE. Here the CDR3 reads CASSVLGGPYNEQFF. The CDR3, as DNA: TGTGCCAGCAGCGTATTGGGAGGCCCCTACAATGAGCAGTTCTTC.

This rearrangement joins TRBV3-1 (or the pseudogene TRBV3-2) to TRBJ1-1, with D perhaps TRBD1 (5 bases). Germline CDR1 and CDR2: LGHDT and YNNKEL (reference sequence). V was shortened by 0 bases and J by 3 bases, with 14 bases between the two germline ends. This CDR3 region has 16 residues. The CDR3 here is CASSQDGGVGDTEAFF. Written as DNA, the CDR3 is TGTGCCAGCAGCCAAGATGGCGGGGTAGGGGACACTGAAGCTTTCTTT.

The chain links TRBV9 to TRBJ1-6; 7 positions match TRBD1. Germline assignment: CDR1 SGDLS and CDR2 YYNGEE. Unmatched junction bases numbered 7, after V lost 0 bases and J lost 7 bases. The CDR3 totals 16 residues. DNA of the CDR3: TGTGCCAGCAGCGTAGGGCGGGACAGCGGGAATTCACCCCTCCACTTT. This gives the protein CASSVGRDSGNSPLHF.

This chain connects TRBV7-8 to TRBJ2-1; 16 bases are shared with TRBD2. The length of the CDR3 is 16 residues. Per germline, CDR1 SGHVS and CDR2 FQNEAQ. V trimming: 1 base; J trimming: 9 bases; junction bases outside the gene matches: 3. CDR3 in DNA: TGTGCCAGCAGCTTAGGAGGGACTAGCGGGAGGGTTGAGCAGTTCTTC. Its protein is CASSLGGTSGRVEQFF. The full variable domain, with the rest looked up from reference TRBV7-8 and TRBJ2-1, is GAGVSQSPRYKVAKRGQDVALRCDPISGHVSLFWYQQALGQGPEFLTYFQNEAQLDKSGLPSDRFFAERPEGSVSTLKIQRTQQEDSAVYLCASSLGGTSGRVEQFFGPGTRLTVL.

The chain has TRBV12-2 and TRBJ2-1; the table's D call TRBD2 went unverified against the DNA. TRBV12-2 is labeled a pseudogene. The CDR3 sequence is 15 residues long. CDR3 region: CASRLSEGLDNEQFF. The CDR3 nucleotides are TGTGCAAGTCGTTTGTCGGAGGGACTAGACAATGAGCAGTTCTTC.

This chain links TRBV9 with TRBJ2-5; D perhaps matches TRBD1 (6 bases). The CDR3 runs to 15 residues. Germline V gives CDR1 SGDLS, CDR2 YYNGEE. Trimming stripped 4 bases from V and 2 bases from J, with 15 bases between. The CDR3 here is CASSLTGTSQETQYF. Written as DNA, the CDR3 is TGTGCCAGCAGCCTCACCGGGACAAGTCAAGAGACCCAGTACTTC.

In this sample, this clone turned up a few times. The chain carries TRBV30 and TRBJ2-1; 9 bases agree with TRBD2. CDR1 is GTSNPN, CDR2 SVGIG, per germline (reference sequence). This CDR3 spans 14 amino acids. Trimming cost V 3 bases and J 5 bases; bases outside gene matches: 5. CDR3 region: CAWRVSGSNNEQFF. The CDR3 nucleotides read TGTGCCTGGAGGGTTAGCGGGAGTAACAATGAGCAGTTCTTC.

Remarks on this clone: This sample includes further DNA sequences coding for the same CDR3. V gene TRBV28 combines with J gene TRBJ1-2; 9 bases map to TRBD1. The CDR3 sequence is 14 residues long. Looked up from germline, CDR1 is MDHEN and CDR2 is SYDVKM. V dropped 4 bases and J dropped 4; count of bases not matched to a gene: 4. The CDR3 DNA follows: TGTGCCAGCAGTTCTCCGGGACAGGGCTATGGCTACACCTTC. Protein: CASSSPGQGYGYTF.

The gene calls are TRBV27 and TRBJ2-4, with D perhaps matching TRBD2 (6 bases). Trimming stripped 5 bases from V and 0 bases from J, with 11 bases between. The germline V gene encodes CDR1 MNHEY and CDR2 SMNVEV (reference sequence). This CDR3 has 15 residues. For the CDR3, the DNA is TGTGCCAGCAGTCCCCTCGGGGGAGCCAAAAACATTCAGTACTTC. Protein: CASSPLGGAKNIQYF.

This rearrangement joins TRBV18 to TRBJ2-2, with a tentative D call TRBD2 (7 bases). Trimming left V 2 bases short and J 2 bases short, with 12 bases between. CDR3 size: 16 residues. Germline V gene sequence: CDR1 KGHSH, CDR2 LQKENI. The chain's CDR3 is CASSPSGTLNTGELFF. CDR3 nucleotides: TGTGCCAGCTCACCAAGCGGGACATTAAACACCGGGGAGCTGTTTTTT. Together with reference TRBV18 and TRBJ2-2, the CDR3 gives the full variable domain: NAGVMQNPRHLVRRRGQEARLRCSPMKGHSHVYWYRQLPEEGLKFMVYLQKENIIDESGMPKERFSAEFPKEGPSILRIQQVVRGDSAAYFCASSPSGTLNTGELFFGEGSRLTVL.

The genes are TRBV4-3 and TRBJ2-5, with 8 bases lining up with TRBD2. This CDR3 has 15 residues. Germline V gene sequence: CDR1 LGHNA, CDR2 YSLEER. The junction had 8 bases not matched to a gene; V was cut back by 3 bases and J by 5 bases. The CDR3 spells CASSHRGGWDETQYF. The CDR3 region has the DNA TGCGCCAGCAGCCACCGCGGGGGGTGGGATGAGACCCAGTACTTC.

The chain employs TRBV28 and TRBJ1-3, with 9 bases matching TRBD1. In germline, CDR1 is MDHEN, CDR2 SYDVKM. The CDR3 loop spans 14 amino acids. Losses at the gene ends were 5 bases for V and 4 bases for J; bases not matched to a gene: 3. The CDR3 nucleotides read TGTGCCAGCAGTCGAGACAGGGGGGGAAACACCATATATTTT. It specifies CASSRDRGGNTIYF.

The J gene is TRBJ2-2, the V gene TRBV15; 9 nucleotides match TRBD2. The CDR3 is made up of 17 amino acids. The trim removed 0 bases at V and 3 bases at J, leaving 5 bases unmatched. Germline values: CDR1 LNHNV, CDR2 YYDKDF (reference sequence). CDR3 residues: CATSREDSGSYTGELFF. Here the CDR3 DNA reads TGTGCCACCAGCAGAGAAGATAGCGGGAGTTACACCGGGGAGCTGTTTTTT.

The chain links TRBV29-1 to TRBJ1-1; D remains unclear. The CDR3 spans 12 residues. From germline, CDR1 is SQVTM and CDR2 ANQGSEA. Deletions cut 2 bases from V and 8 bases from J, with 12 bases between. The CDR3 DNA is TGCAGCGTTGAACAGCTCGGCAGGGAAGCTTTCTTT. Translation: CSVEQLGREAFF.